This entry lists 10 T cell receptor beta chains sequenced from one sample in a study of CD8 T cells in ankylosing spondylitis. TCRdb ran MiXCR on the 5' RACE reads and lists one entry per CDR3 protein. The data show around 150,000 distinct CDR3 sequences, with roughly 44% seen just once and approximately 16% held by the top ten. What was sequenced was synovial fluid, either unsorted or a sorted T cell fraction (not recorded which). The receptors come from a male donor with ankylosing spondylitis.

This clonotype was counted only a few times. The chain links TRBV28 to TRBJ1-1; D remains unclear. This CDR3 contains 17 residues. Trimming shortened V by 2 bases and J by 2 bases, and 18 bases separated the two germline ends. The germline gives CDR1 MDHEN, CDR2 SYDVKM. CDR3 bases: TGTGCCAGCAGTTTAAGCGCGTGGAGGGTGGGTAACACTGAAGCTTTCTTT. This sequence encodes CASSLSAWRVGNTEAFF.

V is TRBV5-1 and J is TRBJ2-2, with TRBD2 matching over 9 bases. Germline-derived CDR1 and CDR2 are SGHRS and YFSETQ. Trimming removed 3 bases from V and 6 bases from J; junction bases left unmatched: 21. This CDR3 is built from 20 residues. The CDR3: CASSSRSRNRAGGPSGELFF. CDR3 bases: TGCGCCAGCAGCTCACGGAGCAGGAACCGAGCGGGAGGACCTTCCGGGGAGCTGTTTTTT.

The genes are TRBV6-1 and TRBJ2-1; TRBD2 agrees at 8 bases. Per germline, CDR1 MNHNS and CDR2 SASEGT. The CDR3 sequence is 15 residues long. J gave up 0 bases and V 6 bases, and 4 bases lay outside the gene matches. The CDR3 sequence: CASSRGGSSYNEQFF. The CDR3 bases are TGTGCCAGCAGCCGCGGGGGGAGCTCCTACAATGAGCAGTTCTTC.

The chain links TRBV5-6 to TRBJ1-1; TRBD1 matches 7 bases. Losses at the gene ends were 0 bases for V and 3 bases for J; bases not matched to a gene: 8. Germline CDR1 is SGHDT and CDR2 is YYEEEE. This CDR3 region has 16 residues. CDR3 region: CASSLGARGADTEAFF. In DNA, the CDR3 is TGTGCCAGCAGCTTGGGAGCCAGGGGGGCGGACACTGAAGCTTTCTTT.

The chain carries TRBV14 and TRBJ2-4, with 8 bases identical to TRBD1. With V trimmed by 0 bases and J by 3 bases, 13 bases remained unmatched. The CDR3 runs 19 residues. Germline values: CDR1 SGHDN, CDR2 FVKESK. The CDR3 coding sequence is TGTGCCAGCAGCCAAGATCCCCCGGACAGGGTTTCGGACAAAAACATTCAGTACTTC. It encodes CASSQDPPDRVSDKNIQYF. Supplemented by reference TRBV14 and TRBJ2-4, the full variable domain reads EAGVTQFPSHSVIEKGQTVTLRCDPISGHDNLYWYRRVMGKEIKFLLHFVKESKQDESGMPNNRFLAERTGGTYSTLKVQPAELEDSGVYFCASSQDPPDRVSDKNIQYFGAGTRLSVL.

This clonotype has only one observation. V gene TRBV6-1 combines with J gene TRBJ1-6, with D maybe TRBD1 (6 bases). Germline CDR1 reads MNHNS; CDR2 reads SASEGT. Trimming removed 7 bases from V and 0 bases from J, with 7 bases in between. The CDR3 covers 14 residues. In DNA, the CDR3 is TGTGCCAGCACAGGGGTCTCCTATAATTCACCCCTCCACTTT. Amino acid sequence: CASTGVSYNSPLHF.

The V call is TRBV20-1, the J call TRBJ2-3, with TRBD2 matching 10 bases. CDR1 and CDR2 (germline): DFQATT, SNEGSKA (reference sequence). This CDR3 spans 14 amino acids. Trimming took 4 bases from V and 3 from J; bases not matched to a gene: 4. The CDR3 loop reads CSAMGLAWTDTQYF. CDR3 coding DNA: TGCAGTGCTATGGGACTAGCGTGGACAGATACGCAGTATTTT.

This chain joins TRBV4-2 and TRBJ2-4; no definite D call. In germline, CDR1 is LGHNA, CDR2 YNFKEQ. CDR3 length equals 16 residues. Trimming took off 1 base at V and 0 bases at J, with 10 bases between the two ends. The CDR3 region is CASSQVWRLAKNIQYF. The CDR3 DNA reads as TGTGCCAGCAGCCAAGTCTGGCGTCTAGCCAAAAACATTCAGTACTTC.

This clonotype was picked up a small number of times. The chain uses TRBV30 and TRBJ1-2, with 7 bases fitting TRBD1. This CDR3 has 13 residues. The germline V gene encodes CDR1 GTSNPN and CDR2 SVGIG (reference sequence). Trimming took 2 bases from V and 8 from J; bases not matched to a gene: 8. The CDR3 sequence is CAWSLGGGEGYTF. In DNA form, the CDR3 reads TGTGCCTGGAGTCTTGGAGGGGGCGAAGGCTACACCTTC.

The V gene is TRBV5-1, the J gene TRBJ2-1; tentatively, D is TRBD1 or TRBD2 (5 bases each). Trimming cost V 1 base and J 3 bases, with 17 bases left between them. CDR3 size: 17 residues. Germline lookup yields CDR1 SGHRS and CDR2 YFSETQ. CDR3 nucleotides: TGCGCCAGCAGCTTGACGGGGCCATGGGGCGTCTACAATGAGCAGTTCTTC. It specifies CASSLTGPWGVYNEQFF.